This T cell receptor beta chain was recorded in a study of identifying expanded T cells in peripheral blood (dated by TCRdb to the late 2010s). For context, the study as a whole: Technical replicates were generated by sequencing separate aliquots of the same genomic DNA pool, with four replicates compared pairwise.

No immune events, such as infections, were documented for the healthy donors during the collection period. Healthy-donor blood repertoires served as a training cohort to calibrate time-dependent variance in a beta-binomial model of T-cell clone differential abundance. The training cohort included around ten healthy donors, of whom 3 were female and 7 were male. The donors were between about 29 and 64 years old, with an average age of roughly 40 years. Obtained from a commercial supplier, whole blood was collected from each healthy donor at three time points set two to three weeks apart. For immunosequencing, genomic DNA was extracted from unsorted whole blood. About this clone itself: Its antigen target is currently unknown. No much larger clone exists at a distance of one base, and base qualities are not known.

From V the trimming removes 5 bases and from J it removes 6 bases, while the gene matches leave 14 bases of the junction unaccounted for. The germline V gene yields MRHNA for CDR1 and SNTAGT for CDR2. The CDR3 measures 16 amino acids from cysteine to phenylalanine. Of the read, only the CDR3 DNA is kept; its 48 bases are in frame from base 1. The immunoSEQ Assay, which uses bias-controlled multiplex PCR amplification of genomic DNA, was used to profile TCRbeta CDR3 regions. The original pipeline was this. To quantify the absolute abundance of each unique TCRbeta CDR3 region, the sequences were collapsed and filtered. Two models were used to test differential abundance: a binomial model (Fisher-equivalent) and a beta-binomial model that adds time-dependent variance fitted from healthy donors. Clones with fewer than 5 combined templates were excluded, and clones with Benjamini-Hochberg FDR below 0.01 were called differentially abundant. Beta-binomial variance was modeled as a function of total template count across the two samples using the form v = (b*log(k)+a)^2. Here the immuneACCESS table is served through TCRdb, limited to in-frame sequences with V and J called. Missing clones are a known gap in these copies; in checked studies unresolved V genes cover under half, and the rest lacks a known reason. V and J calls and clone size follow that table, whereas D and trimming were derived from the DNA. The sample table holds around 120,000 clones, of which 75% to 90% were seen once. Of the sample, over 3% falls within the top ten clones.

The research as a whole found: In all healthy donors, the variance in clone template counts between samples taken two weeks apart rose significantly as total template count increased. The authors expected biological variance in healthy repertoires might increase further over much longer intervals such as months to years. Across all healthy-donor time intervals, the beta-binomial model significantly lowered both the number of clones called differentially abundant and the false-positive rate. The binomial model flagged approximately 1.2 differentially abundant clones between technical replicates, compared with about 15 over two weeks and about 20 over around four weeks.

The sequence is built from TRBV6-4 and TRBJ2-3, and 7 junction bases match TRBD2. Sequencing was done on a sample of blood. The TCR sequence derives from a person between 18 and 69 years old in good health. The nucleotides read TGTGCCAGCAGTCCCTCGGGCGGGGGTCACGGGGATACGCAGTATTTT. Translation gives CASSPSGGGHGDTQYF.